This TCR beta chain was recovered during a study of cytomegalovirus exposure and HLA in healthy donors. The CDR3 loop spans 13 amino acids. With 6 bases removed from V and 4 bases from J, the gap between germline ends came to 10 bases. Germline V CDR1 and CDR2: SNHLY, FYNNEI. Study-level findings and limits: The authors listed 180 or so TCR beta chains as cytomegalovirus-associated. In vitro data verified three CMV-associated chains as specific for CMV antigens.

As concerns this clone: Its antigen is as yet unknown.

A multiplex PCR was run with 60 Vbeta primers and 13 Jbeta primers. As processed by the authors: In a later analysis, of about 80 million unique beta chains, roughly 10 million appeared in at least two donors. Clones were sequenced by immunoSEQ multiplex PCR, and TCRdb holds only the in-frame ones, with some missing. That table gives V, J and clone size, and the DNA gave D and trimming. The data contain about 150,000 clones, around 80% of them seen just once; the ten biggest clones take up less than 3.5%. The source of this sequence is a woman aged 25 to 39 in good health and CMV-seronegative. V usage is TRBV2 and J usage is TRBJ1-3; a possible D gene is TRBD1 (5 bases). Sequencing input: PBMCs. CDR3 loop: CASSRVLGNTIYF. The CDR3 nucleotides are TGTGCCAGCAGCAGGGTCCTAGGAAACACCATATATTTT.